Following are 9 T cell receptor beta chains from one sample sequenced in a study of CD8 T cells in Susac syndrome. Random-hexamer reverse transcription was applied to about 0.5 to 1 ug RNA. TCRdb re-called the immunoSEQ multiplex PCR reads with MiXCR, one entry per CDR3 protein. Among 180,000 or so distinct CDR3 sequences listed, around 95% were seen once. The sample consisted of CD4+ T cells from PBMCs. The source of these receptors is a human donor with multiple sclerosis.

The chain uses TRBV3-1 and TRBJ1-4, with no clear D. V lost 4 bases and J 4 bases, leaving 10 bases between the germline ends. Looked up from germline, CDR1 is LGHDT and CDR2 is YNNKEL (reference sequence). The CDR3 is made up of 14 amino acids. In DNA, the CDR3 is TGTGCCAGCAGCCGTATGGGAGATAATGAAAAACTGTTTTTT. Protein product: CASSRMGDNEKLFF.

The DNA of the CDR3 is TGTGCCAGCAGCTTAGGCCCCGGACTAGCGGGGTTGGAGACCCAGTACTTC. Translation: CASSLGPGLAGLETQYF. The J gene is TRBJ2-5, the V gene TRBV13, with TRBD2 identical over 12 bases. This CDR3 contains 17 residues. Trimming cost V 0 bases and J 5 bases; bases outside gene matches: 7. Germline CDR1 reads PRHDT; CDR2 reads FYEKMQ (reference sequence).

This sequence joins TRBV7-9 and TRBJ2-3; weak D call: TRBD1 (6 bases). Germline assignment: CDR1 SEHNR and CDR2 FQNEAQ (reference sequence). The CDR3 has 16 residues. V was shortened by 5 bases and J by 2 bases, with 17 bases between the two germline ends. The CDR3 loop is CASSPGQRDSTDTQYF. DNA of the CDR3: TGTGCCAGCAGCCCAGGACAGAGGGATTCCACAGATACGCAGTATTTT.

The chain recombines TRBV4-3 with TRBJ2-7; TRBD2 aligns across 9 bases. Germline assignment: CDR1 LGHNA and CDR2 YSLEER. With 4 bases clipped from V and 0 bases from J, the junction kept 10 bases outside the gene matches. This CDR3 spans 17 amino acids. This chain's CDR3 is CASSPSSSGTDSYEQYF. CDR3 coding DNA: TGCGCCAGCAGCCCCTCCTCTAGCGGGACAGACTCCTACGAGCAGTACTTC.

The CDR3 region is CASSHGTYGYTF. The CDR3 DNA is TGCGCCAGCAGCCATGGAACCTATGGCTACACCTTC. The chain is built from TRBV4-3 and TRBJ1-2, with unresolved D. This CDR3 region has 12 residues. CDR1 and CDR2 from the germline V gene are LGHNA and YSLEER. Trimming stripped 3 bases from V and 4 bases from J, with 6 bases between.

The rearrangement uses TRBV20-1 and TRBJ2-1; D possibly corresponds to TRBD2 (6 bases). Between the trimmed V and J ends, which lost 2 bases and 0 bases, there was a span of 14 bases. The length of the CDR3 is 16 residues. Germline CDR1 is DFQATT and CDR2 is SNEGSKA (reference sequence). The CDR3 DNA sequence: TGCAGTGCTAGACATGCGGGACCGAGCTCCTACAATGAGCAGTTCTTC. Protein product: CSARHAGPSSYNEQFF.

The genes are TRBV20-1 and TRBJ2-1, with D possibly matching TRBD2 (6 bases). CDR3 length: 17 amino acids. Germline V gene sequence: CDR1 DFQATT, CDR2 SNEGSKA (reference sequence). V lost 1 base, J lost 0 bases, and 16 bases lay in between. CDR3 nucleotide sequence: TGCAGTGCTAGAGTGTGGGGACTGGAGAGCTCCTACAATGAGCAGTTCTTC. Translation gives CSARVWGLESSYNEQFF.

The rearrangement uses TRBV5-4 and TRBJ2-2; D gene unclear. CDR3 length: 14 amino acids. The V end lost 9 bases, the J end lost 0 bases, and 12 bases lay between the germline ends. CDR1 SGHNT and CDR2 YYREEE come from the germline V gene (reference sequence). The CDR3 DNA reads TGTGCCATCAAGACCGATCCGAACACCGGGGAGCTGTTTTTT. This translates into CAIKTDPNTGELFF. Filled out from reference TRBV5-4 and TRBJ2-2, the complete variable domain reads ETGVTQSPTHLIKTRGQQVTLRCSSQSGHNTVSWYQQALGQGPQFIFQYYREEENGRGNFPPRFSGLQFPNYSSELNVNALELDDSALYLCAIKTDPNTGELFFGEGSRLTVL.

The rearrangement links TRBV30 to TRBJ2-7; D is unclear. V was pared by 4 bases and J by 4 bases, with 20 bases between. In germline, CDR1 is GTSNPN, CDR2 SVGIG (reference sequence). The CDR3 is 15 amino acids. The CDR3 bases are TGTGCCTGGAAGCCGAATCTGGCCTTGCAATACGAGCAGTACTTC. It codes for CAWKPNLALQYEQYF.